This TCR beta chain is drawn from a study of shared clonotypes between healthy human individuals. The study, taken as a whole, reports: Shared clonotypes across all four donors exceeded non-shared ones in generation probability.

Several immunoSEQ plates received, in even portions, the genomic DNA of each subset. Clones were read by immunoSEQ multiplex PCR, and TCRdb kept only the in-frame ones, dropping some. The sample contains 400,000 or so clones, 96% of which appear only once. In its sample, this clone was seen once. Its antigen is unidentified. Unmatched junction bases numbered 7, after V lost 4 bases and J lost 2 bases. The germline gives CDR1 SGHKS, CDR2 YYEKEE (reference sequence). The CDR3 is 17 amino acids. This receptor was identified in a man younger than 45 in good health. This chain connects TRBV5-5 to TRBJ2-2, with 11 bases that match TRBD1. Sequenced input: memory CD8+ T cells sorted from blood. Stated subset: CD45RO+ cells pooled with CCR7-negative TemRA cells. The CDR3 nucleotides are TGTGCCAGCAGCCCGGGACAGGGGGGATATAACACCGGGGAGCTGTTTTTT. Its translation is CASSPGQGGYNTGELFF.